The 28 T cell receptor beta chains listed next were all sequenced from one sample in a study of early T cells in non-severe SARS-CoV-2 infection. Each CDR3 protein gets one entry after TCRdb re-called the 5' RACE reads with MiXCR. The repertoire holds over 55,000 distinct CDR3 sequences, under 10% seen once, with under 9% in the top ten. What was sequenced was whole blood. The receptor set was obtained from an adult who was a healthcare worker with PCR-confirmed SARS-CoV-2 infection or an uninfected control (not recorded which).

The chain is built from TRBV3-1 and TRBJ1-1; weak D call: TRBD1 (5 bases). Germline CDR1 and CDR2: LGHDT and YNNKEL (reference sequence). Between the trimmed V and J ends, which lost 2 bases and 5 bases, there was a span of 15 bases. The CDR3 is 15 amino acids. The CDR3 sequence is CASSQRQGLWTEAFF. For the CDR3, the DNA is TGTGCCAGCAGCCAAAGGCAGGGTCTTTGGACTGAAGCTTTCTTT.

This clonotype has a count of ten or more. The chain links TRBV10-3 to TRBJ1-5, with unresolved D. The CDR3 contains 13 residues. Germline assignment: CDR1 ENHRY and CDR2 SYGVKD. With 6 bases removed from V and 2 bases from J, the gap between germline ends came to 8 bases. The CDR3 nucleotides are TGTGCCATCAGCGTATCGGGCAATCAGCCCCAGCATTTT. Encoded protein: CAISVSGNQPQHF.

This chain connects TRBV5-6 to TRBJ2-7; a possible D gene is TRBD1 (8 bases). CDR3 length: 15 amino acids. Germline CDR1 reads SGHDT; CDR2 reads YYEEEE. Trimming removed 7 bases at V and 3 bases at J, with 20 bases between. The CDR3 DNA reads TGTGCCAGCTTAACGGGGGGACAGGCCTTCTACGAGCAGTACTTC. Its protein product is CASLTGGQAFYEQYF.

The sample holds many counts of this clonotype. The chain recombines TRBV10-3 with TRBJ2-4; D unclear. Per the germline V gene, CDR1 is ENHRY and CDR2 is SYGVKD. There are 13 residues in the CDR3. V was pared by 7 bases and J by 9 bases, with 16 bases between. The CDR3 reads CAINGSRWGIQYF. The CDR3 DNA is TGTGCCATCAATGGGTCTAGATGGGGCATTCAGTACTTC.

This clonotype has a handful of counts. This chain uses TRBV27 with TRBJ1-5; TRBD1 matches at 7 bases. Germline lookup yields CDR1 MNHEY and CDR2 SMNVEV (reference sequence). Germline trimming cut 1 base from V and 7 bases from J; bases unmatched to any gene: 10. The CDR3 sequence is 16 residues long. Here the CDR3 reads CASSLFGQGRGQPQHF. Here the CDR3 DNA reads TGTGCCAGCAGTTTATTTGGTCAGGGCAGGGGGCAGCCCCAGCATTTT.

This clonotype was seen ten or more times. The gene calls are TRBV6-6 and TRBJ1-5; unclear D gene. The CDR3 has 13 residues. The V gene lost 2 bases and the J gene lost 3 bases, with 5 bases spanning the gap. The germline V gene encodes CDR1 MNHNY and CDR2 SVGAGI (reference sequence). CDR3 sequence: CASSYAFNQPQHF. CDR3 nucleotides: TGTGCCAGCAGTTACGCTTTCAATCAGCCCCAGCATTTT.

The chain recombines TRBV7-3 with TRBJ2-1; the match to TRBD2 covers 7 bases. The V segment lost 4 bases and the J segment 8 bases; nucleotides outside the gene matches: 8. This CDR3 is 14 amino acids long. Germline CDR1 is SGHTA and CDR2 is FQGTGA. CDR3: CASSSRARGDEQFF. CDR3 DNA sequence: TGTGCCAGCAGCTCCCGGGCCCGGGGGGATGAGCAGTTCTTC.

This clonotype showed up many times. This chain links TRBV3-1 with TRBJ2-2, with a weak D call TRBD2 (5 bases). This CDR3 contains 15 residues. The germline V gene encodes CDR1 LGHDT and CDR2 YNNKEL (reference sequence). V gave up 0 bases and J gave up 5 bases, with 10 bases separating them. The CDR3 loop is CASSQDRGMTGELFF. The CDR3 coding sequence is TGTGCCAGCAGCCAAGATAGAGGGATGACCGGGGAGCTGTTTTTT.

This chain uses TRBV29-1 with TRBJ2-1; the D is unclear. CDR1 SQVTM and CDR2 ANQGSEA come from the germline V gene. This CDR3 is built from 12 residues. V was trimmed by 5 bases and J by 8 bases, leaving 13 bases between them. CDR3 loop: CSVRRPIDEQFF. The DNA for the CDR3 is TGCAGCGTTAGGCGCCCGATTGATGAGCAGTTCTTC.

This clonotype appeared many times. The chain is built from TRBV13 and TRBJ2-5; 10 bases map to TRBD1. The CDR3 consists of 18 residues. The trim removed 6 bases at V and 1 base at J, leaving 14 bases unmatched. Germline CDR1 PRHDT, CDR2 FYEKMQ (reference sequence). CDR3 amino acids: CASSRRVSGQGPQETQYF. CDR3 nucleotides: TGTGCCAGCAGTCGACGGGTTTCGGGACAGGGGCCCCAAGAGACCCAGTACTTC. Drawing the rest from reference TRBV13 and TRBJ2-5, the complete variable domain is AAGVIQSPRHLIKEKRETATLKCYPIPRHDTVYWYQQGPGQDPQFLISFYEKMQSDKGSIPDRFSAQQFSDYHSELNMSSLELGDSALYFCASSRRVSGQGPQETQYFGPGTRLLVL.

This clonotype was recorded at least ten times. The V and J genes are TRBV20-1 and TRBJ2-7; 7 positions match TRBD1. V gave up 1 base and J gave up 4 bases; unmatched junction bases: 7. This CDR3 has 14 residues. Looked up from germline, CDR1 is DFQATT and CDR2 is SNEGSKA (reference sequence). In DNA form, the CDR3 reads TGCAGTGCTAGAGGGGATTCGACAGGGTACGAGCAGTACTTC. Amino acid sequence: CSARGDSTGYEQYF.

In its sample, this clonotype was seen many times. The CDR3 nucleotides read TGTGCCAGTAGTGGGGAACTAGCGGGATGGGAGCAGTACTTC. The encoded protein is CASSGELAGWEQYF. The rearrangement uses TRBV19 and TRBJ2-7, with 10 bases that match TRBD2. This CDR3 has 14 amino acids. From germline, CDR1 is LNHDA and CDR2 SQIVND (reference sequence). V dropped 5 bases and J dropped 7; count of bases not matched to a gene: 8. Together with reference TRBV19 and TRBJ2-7, the CDR3 gives the full variable domain: DGGITQSPKYLFRKEGQNVTLSCEQNLNHDAMYWYRQDPGQGLRLIYYSQIVNDFQKGDIAEGYSVSREKKESFPLTVTSAQKNPTAFYLCASSGELAGWEQYFGPGTRLTVT.

This clonotype was counted between two and nine times. This chain joins TRBV19 and TRBJ2-7; the D is unclear. V lost 7 bases to trimming and J lost 6 bases, with 16 bases between them. The CDR3 totals 13 residues. The germline V gene encodes CDR1 LNHDA and CDR2 SQIVND (reference sequence). CDR3 in amino acids: CASTEDRSGEQYF. In DNA form, the CDR3 reads TGTGCCAGTACCGAGGACCGATCGGGCGAGCAGTACTTC.

This clonotype was detected ten times or more. V and J are TRBV6-6 and TRBJ2-2; D unresolved. With 1 base removed from V and 4 bases from J, the gap between germline ends came to 4 bases. This CDR3 is built from 13 residues. CDR1 is MNHNY, CDR2 SVGAGI, per germline (reference sequence). CDR3 loop: CASSYWGTGELFF. CDR3 sequence (DNA): TGTGCCAGCAGTTACTGGGGCACCGGGGAGCTGTTTTTT.

The chain's CDR3 is CASSRGQGSSSYEQYF. The CDR3 DNA sequence: TGTGCCAGCAGTCGGGGACAGGGATCCAGCTCCTACGAGCAGTACTTC. The rearrangement uses TRBV3-1 and TRBJ2-7; 9 nucleotides match TRBD1. V was pared by 6 bases and J by 0 bases, with 9 bases of the junction left unmatched. Germline CDR1 LGHDT, CDR2 YNNKEL (reference sequence). The CDR3 sequence is 16 residues long.

This clonotype was seen many times. The chain uses TRBV7-2 and TRBJ1-1; D gene ambiguous. Trimming left V 1 base short and J 10 bases short, with 7 bases between. Germline lookup yields CDR1 SGHTA and CDR2 FQGNSA. The CDR3 runs 11 residues. DNA of the CDR3: TGTGCCAGCAGCTTAGTGCCTGGAGCTTTCTTT. It yields the protein CASSLVPGAFF. Based on the CDR3 plus reference TRBV7-2 and TRBJ1-1, the full variable domain is GAGVSQSPSNKVTEKGKDVELRCDPISGHTALYWYRQSLGQGLEFLIYFQGNSAPDKSGLPSDRFSAERTGGSVSTLTIQRTQQEDSAVYLCASSLVPGAFFGQGTRLTVV.

This clonotype occurred many times. Here the CDR3 reads CASSLSGGNVEKLFF. DNA for the CDR3: TGTGCCAGCAGTCTCTCAGGGGGCAATGTTGAAAAACTGTTTTTT. The chain combines TRBV7-3 with TRBJ1-4; 8 nucleotides align to TRBD1. V was pared by 6 bases and J by 7 bases, with 10 bases of the junction left unmatched. This CDR3 contains 15 residues. Germline V CDR1 and CDR2: SGHTA, FQGTGA.

This clonotype was picked up one time. A much larger clone lies one base from this, so it may be a read error. The conserved phenylalanine or tryptophan is not found at the CDR3 terminus, so this likely reflects a read error. V usage is TRBV7-9 and J usage is TRBJ2-3; D possibly corresponds to TRBD1 (8 bases). Germline values: CDR1 SEHNR, CDR2 FQNEAQ (reference sequence). Trimming cost V 3 bases and J 6 bases, with 16 bases left between them. The CDR3 is 15 residues long. CDR3 DNA sequence: TGTGCCAGCAGCTTGTACAGGGGGGGTGCGGATACGCAGTATTCT. Amino acid sequence: CASSLYRGGADTQYS.

A few counts support this clonotype. The J gene is TRBJ2-3, the V gene TRBV15; TRBD2 matches at 9 bases. This CDR3 has 14 amino acids. Germline lookup yields CDR1 LNHNV and CDR2 YYDKDF (reference sequence). J gave up 0 bases and V 8 bases, and 3 bases lay outside the gene matches. CDR3 DNA sequence: TGTGCCACCTCTAGCGGGACTAGCACAGATACGCAGTATTTT. Protein: CATSSGTSTDTQYF.

This clonotype has a count of ten or more. The chain uses TRBV20-1 and TRBJ2-3; a possible D gene is TRBD1 (6 bases). V lost 1 base to trimming and J lost 5 bases, with 13 bases between them. The germline V gene has CDR1 DFQATT and CDR2 SNEGSKA (reference sequence). The CDR3 length is 14 residues. This CDR3 is CSARGGRGVDTQYF. DNA for the CDR3: TGCAGTGCTAGAGGGGGCAGGGGTGTAGATACGCAGTATTTT.

This clonotype occurred many times. The V call is TRBV7-3, the J call TRBJ2-1, with a possible D match to TRBD1 (5 bases). Germline values: CDR1 SGHTA, CDR2 FQGTGA. The V and J ends lost 0 bases and 16 bases respectively, with 13 bases between them. The CDR3 runs to 12 residues. In nucleotides, the CDR3 is TGTGCCAGCAGCTTAACACGGACAAGGGCTTTCTTC. Translation gives CASSLTRTRAFF.

The CDR3 DNA reads TGTGCCAGCAGCGGAGCCGGTGACGGGACTGAAAAACTGTTTTTT. Its translation is CASSGAGDGTEKLFF. The chain recombines TRBV9 with TRBJ1-4, with a possible D match to TRBD1 (5 bases). V was pared by 3 bases and J by 7 bases, with 16 bases between. Germline assignment: CDR1 SGDLS and CDR2 YYNGEE. The CDR3 extends over 15 amino acids.

Many counts were recorded for this clonotype. In DNA form, the CDR3 reads TGCAGTGCTAGAGTGACAACCGAACAAGCTAACTATGGCTACACCTTC. This encodes CSARVTTEQANYGYTF. The V and J genes are TRBV20-1 and TRBJ1-2, with D unresolved. Germline-derived CDR1 and CDR2 are DFQATT and SNEGSKA (reference sequence). The CDR3 is 16 residues long. Trimming took off 1 base at V and 0 bases at J, with 15 bases between the two ends.

This clonotype was recorded at least ten times. CDR3 sequence reads: CAGPLGLSGRATGELFF. CDR3 in DNA: TGTGCCGGCCCCCTCGGTTTGAGCGGGAGGGCCACCGGGGAGCTGTTTTTT. The chain uses TRBV30 and TRBJ2-2; 10 nucleotides line up with TRBD2. The CDR3 is 17 amino acids. Per the germline V gene, CDR1 is GTSNPN and CDR2 is SVGIG (reference sequence). V shed 8 bases and J 4 bases; nucleotides not matched to a gene: 16.

This clonotype was counted a few times. The V call is TRBV2, the J call TRBJ1-5, with TRBD1 matching 8 bases. The V and J ends lost 0 bases and 9 bases, in that order; junction bases with no gene match: 10. The CDR3 has 16 residues. Germline V gene data show CDR1 as SNHLY and CDR2 as FYNNEI. CDR3 sequence: CASSEASLSTGGPQHF. The CDR3 DNA is TGTGCCAGCAGTGAAGCGTCTCTTAGTACAGGGGGGCCCCAGCATTTT. Filled out from reference TRBV2 and TRBJ1-5, the complete variable domain reads EPEVTQTPSHQVTQMGQEVILRCVPISNHLYFYWYRQILGQKVEFLVSFYNNEISEKSEIFDDQFSVERPDGSNFTLKIRSTKLEDSAMYFCASSEASLSTGGPQHFGDGTRLSIL.

This clonotype has a count of ten or more. The chain links TRBV29-1 to TRBJ2-5; D unclear. V lost 5 bases and J 1 base, leaving 8 bases between the germline ends. This CDR3 spans 12 amino acids. Germline CDR1 and CDR2: SQVTM and ANQGSEA. The DNA for the CDR3 is TGCAGCGTTTACGATTTCCAAGAGACCCAGTACTTC. This gives the protein CSVYDFQETQYF.

This clonotype was counted many times. V usage is TRBV4-1 and J usage is TRBJ1-2, with D possibly TRBD1 on 5 matching bases. V was shortened by 0 bases and J by 1 base, with 9 bases between the two germline ends. The CDR3 has 15 residues. Germline loops: CDR1 MGHRA, CDR2 YSYEKL. The DNA for the CDR3 is TGCGCCAGCAGCCAAGATGGGGGAAGTAACTATGGCTACACCTTC. Protein: CASSQDGGSNYGYTF.

This clonotype has a count of ten or more. The chain links TRBV7-9 to TRBJ2-1; the D is unclear. With 3 bases removed from V and 5 bases from J, the gap between germline ends came to 8 bases. This CDR3 contains 13 residues. Per the germline V gene, CDR1 is SEHNR and CDR2 is FQNEAQ (reference sequence). CDR3 region: CASSFYTDNEQFF. The CDR3 coding sequence is TGTGCCAGCAGCTTCTATACAGACAATGAGCAGTTCTTC.